This TCR beta chain appears in the sequencing data of a study of Ad26.COV2.S vaccination and SARS-CoV-2 variants. Documented treatment: about 20 received Ad26.COV2.S at low or high dose, single or two shots; roughly five received placebo; per-sample allocation not given. The samples were gathered on day 63 after the first injection of vaccine or placebo. V was clipped by 0 bases and J by 0 bases, with 9 bases between them. In germline, CDR1 is LGHNA, CDR2 YNFKEQ. The CDR3 contains 16 residues. Sequencing was performed with immunoSEQ multiplex PCR; in TCRdb, only in-frame clones are kept and a portion is missing. This sample has 300,000 to 400,000 clones, with 80% to 90% found just once.

This TCR was recovered from a person between 18 and 65 years old who received the Ad26.COV2.S COVID-19 vaccine or a placebo. The chain links TRBV4-2 to TRBJ2-1; D uncertain. The sample here was peripheral blood, taken in a trial of Ad26.COV2.S vaccine versus placebo. The CDR3 is CASSQESASSYNEQFF. Here the CDR3 DNA reads TGTGCCAGCAGCCAAGAGAGCGCAAGCTCCTACAATGAGCAGTTCTTC.